The entry below describes one TCR beta chain. This clone was seen only once. The clone's antigen remains unknown. Base qualities are not recorded, but no much larger clone differs from it by a single base. The immunoSEQ Assay, a bias-controlled multiplex PCR, was used to amplify TCRbeta CDR3 regions from genomic DNA. In the paper's pipeline: Within the assay, amplification of reference gene primers was used to estimate how many nucleated cells each sample contained. To quantify the absolute abundance of each unique TCRbeta CDR3 rearrangement, sequence reads were collapsed and filtered. Productive Simpson clonality was computed per sample as the square root of Simpson's diversity index over productive rearrangements. TCRdb's version of the immuneACCESS table is confined to in-frame rearrangements and falls short of the full clone set. An unresolved V gene accounts for under half of the shortfall where checked; the remainder is of unknown origin. Clonal size and the V and J genes are those of that table, whereas D and trimming came from the DNA. This sample is represented by roughly 700,000 clones; about 87% of them were singletons. More than 0.25% of the sample lies in the top ten.

This record comes from a study of blood T cell repertoires in COVID-19 (dated by TCRdb to the early 2020s). Study-wide context: Collaborator samples came from the United States, Italy and Spain and covered acute and convalescent phases of COVID-19. Where available, HLA class I and class II types were obtained from metadata supplied by the sample provider rather than from assay-based typing. Deeply sampled blood TCRbeta repertoires from subjects exposed to, actively infected with, or recovered from COVID-19 were included in the dataset. The prospective study material was composed of cDNA or gDNA derived from T cells, B-cell-depleted T cells, or PBMCs. Samples were obtained from the ongoing ImmuneRACE study (first 160 participants) and from about 1,300 subjects provided by 6 global collaborators. Nearly every sample came with metadata listing a de-identified subject ID, COVID-19 status, age in years and sex. The repertoires were released in a freely available public database intended as a resource for research on the immune response to SARS-CoV-2.

Each collaborating institution followed its own protocols to collect whole blood in K2EDTA tubes. For TCRbeta analysis, collaborators shipped samples as frozen whole blood, isolated PBMCs, or DNA extracted from either of those sample types. Overall results and qualifications from the work: The quantity of clinical and demographic metadata differed by source and by participant and was supplied without curation.

The germline V gene gives CDR1 as SGHRS and CDR2 as YFSETQ. Cut back by 4 bases and 5 bases, the V and J ends lie 16 bases apart. The CDR3 sequence holds 15 residues, the cysteine and phenylalanine included. The CDR3 DNA has 45 bases and is translated from base 1. This chain is built from TRBV5-1 and TRBJ2-1, with TRBD2 tentatively as D gene (7 bases match). Sequenced input: peripheral blood. The sequence came from a young woman with acute or convalescent COVID-19. Read as DNA, the sequence is TGCGCCAGCAGCGGGACTACAGGGTTCGACAATGAGCAGTTCTTC. Translated, it reads CASSGTTGFDNEQFF.